The sequence of this T cell receptor beta chain was determined in a study of CD4 T cells in relation to SARS-CoV-2 and coronaviruses (dated by TCRdb to the early 2020s). About the investigation overall: The ViraFEST assay cultured PBMCs with antigen for about eleven days, then sequenced TCR beta CDR3s to find antigen-specific clonal expansions. The negative reference condition was either a culture with an HIV-1 Nef peptide pool or a culture with no peptide. Patient-derived lymphoblastoid cell lines were used to map the HLA restriction of shared crossreactive spike epitopes. Memory CD4+ T cell crossreactivity between SARS-CoV-2 and common cold coronavirus spike proteins was assessed at the TCR clonotype level in the study. The Adaptive Biotechnologies TCR-sequencing kit was used to sequence samples from a few pre-COVID donors and the naive versus memory experiments, whereas other data were Illumina-based. A different, Illumina-based TCR-beta assay was used to sequence expansion assays from other donors in the study. Study-level results and caveats: Pre-pandemic and post-infection samples were not both contributed by any donor, so tracing of the source of pre-existing responses was limited. About 60% of donors had memory CD4+ clonotypes that crossrecognized SARS-CoV-2 and at least one common cold coronavirus spike. Significantly weaker SARS-CoV-2-driven expansion was shown by crossreactive clones than by monoreactive clones, consistent with antigenic imprinting. Because the crossreactivity analysis focused on spike protein, crossreactivity against other viral proteins was not assessed. Small numbers of patients and of tested TCRs were a limitation of the study.

CD4+ T cells from unexposed donors were collected before the COVID-19 pandemic (2011-2018). The EasySep CD4+ T cell isolation kit was used to isolate CD4+ T cells once the cultures had run for about 11 days. As cell number allowed, CD4+ T cells from unexposed donors were tested for reactivity to SARS-CoV-2 S and N and to four common cold coronavirus spike pools. Each well held 1.5 million to 2.5 million PBMCs cultured in IMDM containing roughly 5% human AB serum and 10 IU/ml IL-2. Half of the culture medium was replaced with fresh IL-2-containing medium on days 3 and 7. Each peptide culture condition was generally run in triplicate replicate wells. The leukapheresis product for the unexposed donors was obtained through commercial purchase. PBMCs were isolated from leukapheresis product or whole blood by Ficoll-Paque PLUS gradient centrifugation. PBMCs were either used fresh in the expansion assay or cryopreserved at -140 degrees C. The QIAamp Micro DNA Kit was used to extract genomic DNA from the CD4+ T cells.

From the germline V gene, CDR1 is WSHSY and CDR2 is SAAADI. V lost 7 bases and J lost 3 bases, and the count of bases not matched to a germline gene is 5. The CDR3 runs 14 amino acids, cysteine and phenylalanine included. Only CDR3 DNA remains: 42 bases, in frame from the first base. Notes on this clone: Its target antigen remains unknown. Base qualities are not at hand, and no much larger clone is one base apart.

Library preparation was by the immunoSEQ multiplex PCR assay. The paper's processing steps were these. During preprocessing, nonproductive sequences were discarded, as were any CDR3s that did not begin with C, did not end with F or W, or were shorter than 7 amino acids. The MANAFEST web app identified antigen-specific clonotypes based on expansion compared with the reference and other culture wells. A clone counted as positive if significantly expanded in 2 of 3 replicate wells versus the reference culture at FDR below 0.05. Positive clones also required significant expansion versus all other tandem wells and an odds ratio above 5. CDR3 homology was quantified as pairwise Levenshtein distance, calculated with the stringdist R package after three terminal residues were trimmed from each end. TCRdb limited this immuneACCESS table to in-frame rearrangements with V and J called. A share of clones is missing; checked studies link under half to unresolved V genes, and the rest is unexplained. That table supplies the V and J calls and clone size; D and trimming were determined from the DNA. This sample has around 25,000 clones in its table, and more than 65% of those were observed once. The ten largest clones represent 10% of the sample.

The rearrangement joined TRBV10-2 to TRBJ2-3; the junction holds 9 bases that match TRBD2. The origin of this receptor is a human donor in good health. The sample was CD4+ T cells from PBMCs, cultured in vitro. CDR3 loop: CASNAGGLTDTQYF. Read as DNA, the sequence is TGCGCCAGCAACGCGGGGGGGCTTACAGATACGCAGTATTTT.